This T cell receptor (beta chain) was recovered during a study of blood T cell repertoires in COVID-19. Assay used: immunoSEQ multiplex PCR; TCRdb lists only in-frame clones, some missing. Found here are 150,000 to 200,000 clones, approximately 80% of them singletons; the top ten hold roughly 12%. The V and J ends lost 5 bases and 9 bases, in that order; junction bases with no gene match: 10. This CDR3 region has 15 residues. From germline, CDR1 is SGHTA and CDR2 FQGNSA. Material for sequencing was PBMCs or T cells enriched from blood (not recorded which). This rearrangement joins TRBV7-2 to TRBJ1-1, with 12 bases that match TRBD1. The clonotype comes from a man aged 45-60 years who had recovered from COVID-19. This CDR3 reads CASSPITGTGGQAFF. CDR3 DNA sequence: TGTGCCAGCAGCCCTATCACCGGGACAGGGGGCCAAGCTTTCTTT.